A single sample gave rise to the 5 T cell receptor beta chains below, sequenced in a study of neurological immune-mediated disorders. Each CDR3 protein gets one entry after TCRdb re-called the 5' RACE reads with MiXCR. The table shows approximately 48,000 distinct CDR3 sequences, with 16% occurring only once. Sample: PBMCs. The receptors come from a man in his 60s in good health.

This clonotype was detected ten times or more. The gene calls are TRBV20-1 and TRBJ2-1; 11 bases are shared with TRBD2. The CDR3 runs 15 residues. Germline CDR1 is DFQATT and CDR2 is SNEGSKA (reference sequence). V was pared by 6 bases and J by 7 bases, with 11 bases of the junction left unmatched. This CDR3 is CSAPDSGRARNEQFF. DNA of the CDR3: TGCAGTGCCCCCGATAGCGGGAGGGCGCGAAATGAGCAGTTCTTC.

This clonotype has at least ten counts. This chain links TRBV5-1 with TRBJ2-5; 11 nucleotides agree with TRBD1. V gave up 1 base and J gave up 3 bases; unmatched junction bases: 2. From germline, CDR1 is SGHRS and CDR2 YFSETQ. This CDR3 spans 15 amino acids. CDR3 amino acids: CASSLRTGGKETQYF. The CDR3 DNA reads as TGCGCCAGCAGCTTGAGGACAGGGGGCAAAGAGACCCAGTACTTC.

This clonotype was seen ten or more times. The chain links TRBV2 to TRBJ1-2; perhaps TRBD1 as D (6 bases). The V gene's germline CDR1 is SNHLY and CDR2 FYNNEI. V was shortened by 8 bases and J by 4 bases, with 11 bases between the two germline ends. The CDR3 spans 12 residues. CDR3 region: CASWAGAYGYTF. The CDR3, as DNA: TGTGCCAGCTGGGCAGGGGCCTATGGCTACACCTTC.

Judged by abundance, this clonotype is medium-sized. The CDR3 reads CASSLGGSTDTQYF. In nucleotides, the CDR3 is TGCGCCAGCAGCTTGGGCGGGAGCACAGATACGCAGTATTTT. V gene TRBV5-1 combines with J gene TRBJ2-3, with D possibly matching TRBD2 (5 bases). This CDR3 region has 14 residues. The germline CDR1 and CDR2 sequences are SGHRS and YFSETQ. Trimming took off 0 bases at V and 0 bases at J, with 5 bases between the two ends.

To note about this clonotype: A much bigger clone sits one base away, suggesting this may be a read error. The chain recombines TRBV20-1 with TRBJ2-1, with D perhaps TRBD2 (5 bases). The V and J ends lost 6 bases and 4 bases respectively, with 19 bases between them. The length of the CDR3 is 15 residues. Germline CDR1 DFQATT, CDR2 SNEGSKA (reference sequence). Here the CDR3 reads CSALSAGMAYNEQFF. The CDR3 nucleotides read TGCAGTGCGCTTTCGGCCGGGATGGCGTACAATGAGCAGTTCTTC.